Sequencing of this TCR beta chain was carried out in a study of CD8+CD57+ T cells in acquired aplastic anemia. It was genomic DNA that served as the template for profiling TCR beta VDJ and CDR3. TCRdb recomputed calls from the reads with MiXCR, one row per CDR3 protein. The repertoire holds about 210,000 distinct CDR3 sequences, with about a third as singletons. This clonotype came up a few times. The junction differs from germline at one of its ends, possibly a read error. The CDR3 runs to 13 residues. Germline loops: CDR1 ENHRY, CDR2 SYGVKD. This clonotype originated in a human donor in good health, serving as a control. The J gene is TRBJ1-1, the V gene TRBV10-3; 12 positions agree with TRBD1. The sequencing input was sorted CD4+, CD8+, or CD8+CD57+ T cells (not recorded which) from PBMCs. The CDR3 spells CATGQGAATEAFF. The CDR3 DNA is TGCGCCACGGGACAGGGGGCGGCCACTGAAGCTTTCTTT.